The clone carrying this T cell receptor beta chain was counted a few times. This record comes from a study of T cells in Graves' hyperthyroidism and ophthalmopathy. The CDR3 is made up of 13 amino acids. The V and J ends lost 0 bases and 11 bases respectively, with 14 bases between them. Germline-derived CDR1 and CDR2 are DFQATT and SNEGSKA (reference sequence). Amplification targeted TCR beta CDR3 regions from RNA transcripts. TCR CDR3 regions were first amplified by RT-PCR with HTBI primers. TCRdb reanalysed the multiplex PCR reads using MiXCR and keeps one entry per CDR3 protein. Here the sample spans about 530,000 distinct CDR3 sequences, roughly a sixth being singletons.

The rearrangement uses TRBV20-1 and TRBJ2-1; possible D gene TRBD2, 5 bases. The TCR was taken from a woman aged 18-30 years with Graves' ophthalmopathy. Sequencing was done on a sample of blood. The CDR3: CSAREWTSEKQFF. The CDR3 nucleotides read TGCAGTGCTAGAGAGTGGACTTCGGAAAAGCAGTTCTTC.